Following are 21 T cell receptor beta chains from one sample sequenced in a study of cytomegalovirus exposure and HLA in healthy donors. The study ran its PCR with 60 Vbeta and 13 Jbeta primers. Assay used: immunoSEQ multiplex PCR; TCRdb lists only in-frame clones, some missing. The sample gives 100,000 or so clones, around 72% of which show up once; around 2.1% is in the top ten. Sequencing was done on a sample of PBMCs. Receptor source: a man younger than 45 in good health and CMV-seronegative.

The V gene is TRBV6-5, the J gene TRBJ1-2; D remains ambiguous. The V end lost 6 bases, the J end lost 6 bases, and 17 bases lay between the germline ends. Germline V gene data show CDR1 as MNHEY and CDR2 as SVGAGI. The CDR3 runs 14 residues. CDR3: CASSIIGEGHGYTF. In DNA form, the CDR3 reads TGTGCCAGCAGCATAATCGGGGAAGGACATGGCTACACCTTC.

The CDR3 sequence is CASSLLAGESRQYF. DNA of the CDR3: TGTGCCAGCAGCCTACTAGCGGGAGAGTCTCGGCAGTACTTC. The chain carries TRBV14 and TRBJ2-7; 11 bases are a match to TRBD2. Per the germline V gene, CDR1 is SGHDN and CDR2 is FVKESK. V was clipped by 4 bases and J by 9 bases; unmatched bases: 8. This CDR3 is 14 amino acids long.

V usage is TRBV5-1 and J usage is TRBJ1-2; possible D gene TRBD1, 5 bases. The CDR3 consists of 14 residues. The germline V gene has CDR1 SGHRS and CDR2 YFSETQ. Deletions cut 4 bases from V and 7 bases from J, with 17 bases between. CDR3 in DNA: TGCGCCAGCAGCCCCGTAGGGGCATCGATTGGCTACACCTTC. It is translated as CASSPVGASIGYTF.

This chain links TRBV18 with TRBJ2-2; a weak D match, TRBD1 (6 bases). The CDR3 covers 18 residues. V lost 2 bases and J lost 6, with 22 bases in between. Germline V gives CDR1 KGHSH, CDR2 LQKENI. CDR3 DNA sequence: TGTGCCAGCTCACCAAGGACGGCAGGGGACGGTAGCGCCGGGGAGCTGTTTTTT. It is translated as CASSPRTAGDGSAGELFF.

DNA of the CDR3: TGTGCCAGCAGACCGGGGACAAACTATGGCTACACCTTC. Encoded protein: CASRPGTNYGYTF. V and J are TRBV27 and TRBJ1-2; a weak D match, TRBD1 (6 bases). Per germline, CDR1 MNHEY and CDR2 SMNVEV (reference sequence). Trimming cost V 6 bases and J 2 bases, with 10 bases left between them. This CDR3 comprises 13 residues.

J is TRBJ1-1 and V is TRBV11-2; 8 bases align to TRBD1. This CDR3 spans 15 amino acids. V dropped 5 bases and J dropped 1; count of bases not matched to a gene: 6. Germline V gives CDR1 SGHAT, CDR2 FQNNGV. In DNA, the CDR3 is TGTGCCAGCAGCGTTAGACAGGGGACGAACACTGAAGCTTTCTTT. This sequence encodes CASSVRQGTNTEAFF.

The chain links TRBV27 to TRBJ1-2; D call uncertain. CDR1 is MNHEY and CDR2 is SMNVEV in the germline V gene (reference sequence). V was pared by 7 bases and J by 10 bases, with 22 bases between. The CDR3 contains 14 residues. The CDR3 reads CASTLTHPSSDYTF. The CDR3 DNA reads as TGTGCCAGCACCCTTACCCACCCCTCTAGTGACTACACCTTC.

The V gene is TRBV19, the J gene TRBJ2-3; a possible D gene is TRBD1 (5 bases). The CDR3 length is 14 residues. V was shortened by 3 bases and J by 2 bases, with 9 bases between the two germline ends. Looked up from germline, CDR1 is LNHDA and CDR2 is SQIVND (reference sequence). In nucleotides, the CDR3 is TGTGCCAGTAGTATGCAGACAGCCACAGATACGCAGTATTTT. It is translated as CASSMQTATDTQYF. The whole variable domain, filled in from reference TRBV19 and TRBJ2-3, reads DGGITQSPKYLFRKEGQNVTLSCEQNLNHDAMYWYRQDPGQGLRLIYYSQIVNDFQKGDIAEGYSVSREKKESFPLTVTSAQKNPTAFYLCASSMQTATDTQYFGPGTRLTVL.

The sample holds a few counts of this clone. This rearrangement joins TRBV27 to TRBJ1-1, with D hard to call. The V end was cut by 3 bases, the J end by 0 bases, with 5 bases between. Germline lookup yields CDR1 MNHEY and CDR2 SMNVEV (reference sequence). The length of the CDR3 is 13 residues. CDR3 amino acids: CASSFRVNTEAFF. The CDR3 bases are TGTGCCAGCAGTTTTCGAGTGAACACTGAAGCTTTCTTT.

This sequence joins TRBV29-1 and TRBJ1-1, with 9 bases that match TRBD1. The germline CDR1 and CDR2 sequences are SQVTM and ANQGSEA. The CDR3 runs to 15 residues. Trimming removed 2 bases from V and 4 bases from J; junction bases left unmatched: 8. The DNA for the CDR3 is TGCAGCGTTGAAAGTAGCGGGACAGGGTCCACTGAAGCTTTCTTT. It encodes CSVESSGTGSTEAFF.

The count of this clone is one. The chain employs TRBV11-2 and TRBJ2-2; 8 bases map to TRBD1. V gave up 0 bases and J gave up 4 bases; unmatched junction bases: 4. CDR1 is SGHAT and CDR2 is FQNNGV in the germline V gene. The CDR3 is made up of 16 amino acids. The CDR3 is CASSLEGQGSTGELFF. The CDR3 nucleotides are TGTGCCAGCAGCTTAGAAGGACAGGGTAGCACCGGGGAGCTGTTTTTT.

The J gene is TRBJ2-7, the V gene TRBV5-1; 9 bases line up with TRBD1. The junction had 5 bases not matched to a gene; V was cut back by 1 base and J by 0 bases. CDR3 size: 16 residues. Germline V CDR1 and CDR2: SGHRS, YFSETQ. CDR3 protein: CASSLRGTGSSYEQYF. In DNA form, the CDR3 reads TGCGCCAGCAGCTTGAGGGGGACAGGGAGCTCCTACGAGCAGTACTTC.

The V gene is TRBV6-5, the J gene TRBJ2-5; 9 nucleotides match TRBD1. The germline gives CDR1 MNHEY, CDR2 SVGAGI. This CDR3 is built from 16 residues. The V and J ends lost 4 bases and 5 bases, in that order; junction bases with no gene match: 11. CDR3 DNA: TGTGCCAGCAGTTTTCCGAACAGGGGGCCGGGGGAGACCCAGTACTTC. The encoded protein is CASSFPNRGPGETQYF.

The chain uses TRBV6-4 and TRBJ2-1; a weak D match, TRBD2 (5 bases). Trimming shortened V by 2 bases and J by 3 bases, and 8 bases separated the two germline ends. CDR1 and CDR2 (germline): MRHNA, SNTAGT. The CDR3 totals 14 residues. The CDR3, as DNA: TGTGCCAGCAGTGACGAGGGCTTCTACAATGAGCAGTTCTTC. This sequence encodes CASSDEGFYNEQFF.

This clone turned up a few times. The chain carries TRBV9 and TRBJ2-3; D possibly corresponds to TRBD1 (5 bases). Trimming removed 0 bases from V and 2 bases from J, with 13 bases in between. The CDR3 has 16 amino acids. The germline V gene has CDR1 SGDLS and CDR2 YYNGEE. This CDR3 reads CASSVADTGSTDTQYF. The CDR3 region has the DNA TGTGCCAGCAGCGTAGCGGACACAGGATCCACAGATACGCAGTATTTT.

The rearrangement uses TRBV5-1 and TRBJ2-3, with 11 bases identical to TRBD2. The CDR3 length is 17 residues. With V trimmed by 0 bases and J by 0 bases, 3 bases remained unmatched. The germline CDR1 and CDR2 sequences are SGHRS and YFSETQ. As DNA, the CDR3 is TGCGCCAGCAGCTTGGGACTAGCGGGACCTAGCACAGATACGCAGTATTTT. It codes for CASSLGLAGPSTDTQYF.

The chain combines TRBV7-7 with TRBJ2-5; no reliable D call. Trimming stripped 2 bases from V and 3 bases from J, with 10 bases between. The CDR3 loop spans 14 amino acids. Germline V CDR1 and CDR2: SSHAT, FNYEAQ (reference sequence). The CDR3 DNA reads as TGTGCCAGCAGCTTATCGGGTGTCAAAGAGACCCAGTACTTC. Amino acids: CASSLSGVKETQYF.

The chain carries TRBV28 and TRBJ1-1; 8 positions agree with TRBD1. The CDR3 consists of 17 residues. V shed 3 bases and J 0 bases; nucleotides not matched to a gene: 9. Per germline, CDR1 MDHEN and CDR2 SYDVKM. CDR3 sequence reads: CASSLVTGDPMNTEAFF. CDR3 DNA sequence: TGTGCCAGCAGTTTGGTGACAGGGGACCCCATGAACACTGAAGCTTTCTTT.

This sequence joins TRBV18 and TRBJ1-2, with 7 positions matching TRBD1. This CDR3 is 17 amino acids long. The V gene end was trimmed by 1 base and the J gene end by 1 base; junction bases not matched to a gene: 9. Per the germline V gene, CDR1 is KGHSH and CDR2 is LQKENI. The CDR3 spells CASSPQEGGINNYGYTF. CDR3 nucleotide sequence: TGTGCCAGCTCACCACAGGAAGGGGGCATAAATAACTATGGCTACACCTTC. The full variable domain, completed using reference TRBV18 and TRBJ1-2, is NAGVMQNPRHLVRRRGQEARLRCSPMKGHSHVYWYRQLPEEGLKFMVYLQKENIIDESGMPKERFSAEFPKEGPSILRIQQVVRGDSAAYFCASSPQEGGINNYGYTFGSGTRLTVV.

The V call is TRBV6-1, the J call TRBJ1-3; D gene unclear. Trimming removed 5 bases at V and 0 bases at J, with 11 bases between. The CDR3 totals 15 residues. Germline V lookup: CDR1 MNHNS, CDR2 SASEGT. CDR3 DNA sequence: TGTGCCAGCAGTCCCCCGGGGAGCTCTGGAAACACCATATATTTT. This sequence encodes CASSPPGSSGNTIYF.

This chain links TRBV6-8 with TRBJ1-5; no definite D call. CDR3 size: 12 residues. The V end was cut by 1 base, the J end by 8 bases, with 6 bases between. Germline lookup yields CDR1 MNHGY and CDR2 SAAAGT. The DNA of the CDR3 is TGTGCCAGCAGTTACTTTAGAAAGCCCCAGCATTTT. The encoded protein is CASSYFRKPQHF.